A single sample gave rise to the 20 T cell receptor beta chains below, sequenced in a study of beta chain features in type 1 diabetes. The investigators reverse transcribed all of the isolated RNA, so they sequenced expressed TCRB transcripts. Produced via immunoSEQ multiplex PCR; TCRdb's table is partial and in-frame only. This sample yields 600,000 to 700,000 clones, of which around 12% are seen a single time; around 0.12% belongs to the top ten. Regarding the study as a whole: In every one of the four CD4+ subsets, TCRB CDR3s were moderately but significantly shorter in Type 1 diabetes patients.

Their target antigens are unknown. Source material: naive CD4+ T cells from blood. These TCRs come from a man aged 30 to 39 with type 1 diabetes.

The DNA for the CDR3 is TGTGCCAGCAGCTTTACTAGCATCACCGGGGAGCTGTTTTTT. Protein product: CASSFTSITGELFF. The chain has TRBV7-2 and TRBJ2-2, with D possibly matching TRBD2 (6 bases). V dropped 3 bases and J dropped 4 bases, with 9 bases sitting between them. CDR3 size: 14 residues. CDR1 SGHTA and CDR2 FQGNSA come from the germline V gene.

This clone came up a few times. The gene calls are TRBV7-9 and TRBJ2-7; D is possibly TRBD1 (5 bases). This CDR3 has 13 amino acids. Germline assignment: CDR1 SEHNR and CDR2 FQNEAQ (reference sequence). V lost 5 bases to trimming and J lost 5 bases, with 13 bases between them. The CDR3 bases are TGTGCCAGCAGCGCTCAGGGTGCGGACGAGCAGTACTTC. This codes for CASSAQGADEQYF.

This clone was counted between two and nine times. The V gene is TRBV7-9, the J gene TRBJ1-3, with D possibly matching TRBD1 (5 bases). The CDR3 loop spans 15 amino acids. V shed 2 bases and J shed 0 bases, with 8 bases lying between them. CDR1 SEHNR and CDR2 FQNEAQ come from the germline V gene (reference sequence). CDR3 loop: CASSLRQLSGNTIYF. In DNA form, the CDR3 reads TGTGCCAGCAGCTTAAGACAGCTCTCTGGAAACACCATATATTTT.

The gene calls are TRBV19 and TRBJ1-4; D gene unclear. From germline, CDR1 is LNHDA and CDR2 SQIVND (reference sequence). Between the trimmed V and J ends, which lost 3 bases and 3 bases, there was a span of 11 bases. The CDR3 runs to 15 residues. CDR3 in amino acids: CASSIGRAANEKLFF. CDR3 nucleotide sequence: TGTGCCAGTAGTATCGGGAGGGCAGCTAATGAAAAACTGTTTTTT.

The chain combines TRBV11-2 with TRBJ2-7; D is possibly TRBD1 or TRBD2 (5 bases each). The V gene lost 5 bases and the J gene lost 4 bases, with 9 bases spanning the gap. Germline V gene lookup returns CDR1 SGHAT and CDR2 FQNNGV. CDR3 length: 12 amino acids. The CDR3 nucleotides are TGTGCCAGCAGCCGAGGGGTATACGAGCAGTACTTC. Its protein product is CASSRGVYEQYF.

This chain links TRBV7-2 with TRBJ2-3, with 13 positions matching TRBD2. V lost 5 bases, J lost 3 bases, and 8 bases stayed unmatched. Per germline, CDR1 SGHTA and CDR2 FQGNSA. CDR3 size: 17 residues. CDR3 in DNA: TGTGCCAGCAGCCCTCGACTAGCGGGGGGCCCTACAGATACGCAGTATTTT. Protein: CASSPRLAGGPTDTQYF.

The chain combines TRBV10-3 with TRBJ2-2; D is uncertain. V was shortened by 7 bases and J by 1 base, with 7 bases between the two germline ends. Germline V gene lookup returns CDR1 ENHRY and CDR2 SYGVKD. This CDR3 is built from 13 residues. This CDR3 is CAINEQNTGELFF. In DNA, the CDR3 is TGTGCCATCAATGAACAGAACACCGGGGAGCTGTTTTTT.

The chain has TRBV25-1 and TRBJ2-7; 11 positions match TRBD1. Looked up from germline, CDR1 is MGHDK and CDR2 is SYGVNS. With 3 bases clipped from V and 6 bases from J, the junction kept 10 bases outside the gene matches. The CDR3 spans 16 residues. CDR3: CASSDDGTGGGGEQYF. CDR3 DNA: TGTGCCAGCAGTGATGACGGGACAGGGGGAGGAGGCGAGCAGTACTTC.

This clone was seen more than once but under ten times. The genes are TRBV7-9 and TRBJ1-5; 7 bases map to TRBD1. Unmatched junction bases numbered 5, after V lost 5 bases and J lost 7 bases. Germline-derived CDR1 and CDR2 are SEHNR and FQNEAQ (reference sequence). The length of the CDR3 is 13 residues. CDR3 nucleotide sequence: TGTGCCAGCAGCCAGGGGGGGACCCAGCCCCAGCATTTT. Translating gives CASSQGGTQPQHF.

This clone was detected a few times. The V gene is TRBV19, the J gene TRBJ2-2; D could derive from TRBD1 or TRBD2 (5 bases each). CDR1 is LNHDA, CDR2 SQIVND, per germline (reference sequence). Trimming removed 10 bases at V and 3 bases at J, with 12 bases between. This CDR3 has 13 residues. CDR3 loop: CATRDEYTGELFF. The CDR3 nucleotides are TGTGCCACCAGGGACGAGTACACCGGGGAGCTGTTTTTT. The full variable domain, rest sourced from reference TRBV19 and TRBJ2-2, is DGGITQSPKYLFRKEGQNVTLSCEQNLNHDAMYWYRQDPGQGLRLIYYSQIVNDFQKGDIAEGYSVSREKKESFPLTVTSAQKNPTAFYLCATRDEYTGELFFGEGSRLTVL.

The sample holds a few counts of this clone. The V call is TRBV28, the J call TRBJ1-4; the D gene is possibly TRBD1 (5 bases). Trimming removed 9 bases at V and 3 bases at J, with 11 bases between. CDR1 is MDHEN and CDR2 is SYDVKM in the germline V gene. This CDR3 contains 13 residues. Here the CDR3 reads CASRDSSNEKLFF. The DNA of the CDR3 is TGTGCCAGTAGAGACAGCTCTAATGAAAAACTGTTTTTT.

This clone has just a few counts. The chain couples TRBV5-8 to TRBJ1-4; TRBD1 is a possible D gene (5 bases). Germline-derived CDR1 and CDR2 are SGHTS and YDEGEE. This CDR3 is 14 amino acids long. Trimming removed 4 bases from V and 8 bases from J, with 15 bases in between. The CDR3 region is CASSRQWATEKLFF. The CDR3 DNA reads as TGTGCCAGCAGCCGACAGTGGGCCACAGAAAAACTGTTTTTT.

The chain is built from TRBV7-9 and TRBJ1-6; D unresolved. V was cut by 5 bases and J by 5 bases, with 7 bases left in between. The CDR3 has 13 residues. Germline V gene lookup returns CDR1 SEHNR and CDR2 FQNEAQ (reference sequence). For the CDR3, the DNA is TGTGCCAGCAGCCAAGACCATAATTCACCCCTCCACTTT. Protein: CASSQDHNSPLHF. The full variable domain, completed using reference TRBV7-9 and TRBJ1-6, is DTGVSQNPRHKITKRGQNVTFRCDPISEHNRLYWYRQTLGQGPEFLTYFQNEAQLEKSRLLSDRFSAERPKGSFSTLEIQRTEQGDSAMYLCASSQDHNSPLHFGNGTRLTVT.

This CDR3 is CASSQTGATNEKLFF. The CDR3 DNA follows: TGTGCCAGCAGCCAAACAGGGGCAACTAATGAAAAACTGTTTTTT. The genes are TRBV7-9 and TRBJ1-4; 7 bases match TRBD1. CDR1 SEHNR and CDR2 FQNEAQ come from the germline V gene (reference sequence). Losses at the gene ends were 5 bases for V and 0 bases for J; bases not matched to a gene: 3. The CDR3 is 15 amino acids.

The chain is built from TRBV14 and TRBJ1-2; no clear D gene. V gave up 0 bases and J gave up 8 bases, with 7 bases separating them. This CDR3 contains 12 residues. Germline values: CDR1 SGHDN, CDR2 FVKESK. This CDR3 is CASSQEMGGYTF. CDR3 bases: TGTGCCAGCAGCCAAGAAATGGGAGGCTACACCTTC.

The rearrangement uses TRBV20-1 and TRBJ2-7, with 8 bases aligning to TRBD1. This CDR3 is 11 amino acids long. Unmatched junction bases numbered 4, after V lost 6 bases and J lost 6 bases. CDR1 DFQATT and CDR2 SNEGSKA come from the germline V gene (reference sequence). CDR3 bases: TGCAGTGCCAGGACAGGGACCGAGCAGTACTTC. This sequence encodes CSARTGTEQYF.

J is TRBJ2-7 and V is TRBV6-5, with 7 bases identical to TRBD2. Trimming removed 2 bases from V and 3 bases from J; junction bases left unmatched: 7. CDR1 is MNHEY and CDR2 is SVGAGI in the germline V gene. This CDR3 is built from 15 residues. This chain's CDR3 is CASSYQLAANYEQYF. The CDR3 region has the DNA TGTGCCAGCAGTTACCAGCTAGCGGCAAACTACGAGCAGTACTTC.

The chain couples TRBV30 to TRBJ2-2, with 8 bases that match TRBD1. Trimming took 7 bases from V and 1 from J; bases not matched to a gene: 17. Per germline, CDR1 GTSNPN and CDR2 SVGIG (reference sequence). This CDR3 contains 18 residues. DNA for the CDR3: TGTGCCTCGGGCCCAGGGGGCGTTCGATCGTGGAACACCGGGGAGCTGTTTTTT. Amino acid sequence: CASGPGGVRSWNTGELFF.

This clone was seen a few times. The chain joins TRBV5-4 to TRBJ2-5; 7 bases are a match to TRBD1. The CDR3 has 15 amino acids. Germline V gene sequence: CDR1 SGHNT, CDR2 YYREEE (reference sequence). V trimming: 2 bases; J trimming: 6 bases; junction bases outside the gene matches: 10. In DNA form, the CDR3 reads TGTGCCAGCAGCTTCCAGGGGGACACGGAACAGACCCAGTACTTC. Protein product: CASSFQGDTEQTQYF.

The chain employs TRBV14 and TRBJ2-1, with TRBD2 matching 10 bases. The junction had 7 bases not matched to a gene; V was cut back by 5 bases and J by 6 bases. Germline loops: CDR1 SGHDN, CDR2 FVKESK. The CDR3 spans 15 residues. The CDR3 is CASSSSGGAVNEQFF. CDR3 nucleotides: TGTGCCAGCAGCTCAAGCGGGGGGGCCGTCAATGAGCAGTTCTTC. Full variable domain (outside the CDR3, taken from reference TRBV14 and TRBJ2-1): EAGVTQFPSHSVIEKGQTVTLRCDPISGHDNLYWYRRVMGKEIKFLLHFVKESKQDESGMPNNRFLAERTGGTYSTLKVQPAELEDSGVYFCASSSSGGAVNEQFFGPGTRLTVL.